This entry lists 2 T cell receptor beta chains sequenced from one sample in a study of T cells in Graves' hyperthyroidism and ophthalmopathy (dated 2019 in TCRdb). The library was generated by multiplex PCR. Sequencing used an Illumina HiSeq 2000. TCR beta CDR3 regions were amplified from RNA transcripts. The first round of RT-PCR for the TCR CDR3 was performed with the HTBI primer set and the Qiagen OneStep RT-PCR kit. TCRdb reprocessed the public reads (quality trimming at Q25 with fastp, clone calling with MiXCR) and kept in-frame beta chains. Each entry is one CDR3 protein sequence, shown with its most common DNA and genes. The sample profile shows about 530,000 distinct CDR3 sequences; 17% of them were found once. The ten largest clones capture roughly 18% of the sample. The sequenced sample was blood. These receptors were taken from a woman younger than 30 with Graves' ophthalmopathy.

The chain employs TRBV6-1 and TRBJ2-7; tentatively, D is TRBD1 (7 bases). Trimming cost V 9 bases and J 3 bases, with 12 bases left between them. The CDR3 loop spans 12 amino acids. Germline lookup yields CDR1 MNHNS and CDR2 SASEGT. For the CDR3, the DNA is TGTGCCAGTGTCCAGGGGGGCTACGAGCAGTACTTC. As protein: CASVQGGYEQYF.

This clonotype was seen many times. The chain links TRBV6-5 to TRBJ1-6; D possibly corresponds to TRBD1 (5 bases). Trimming stripped 0 bases from V and 8 bases from J, with 11 bases between. The CDR3 contains 15 residues. Germline CDR1 and CDR2: MNHEY and SVGAGI. The CDR3 reads CASSYSGGRDSPLHF. The CDR3, as DNA: TGTGCCAGCAGTTACTCGGGGGGTCGGGATTCACCCCTCCACTTT.